This record looks at one TCR beta chain sequence and its context. This clone's antigen is unknown. The input lacks base qualities; no much larger clone sits a single base away. CD4+ T cells from unexposed donors were collected before the COVID-19 pandemic (2011-2018). After roughly 11 days of culture, CD4+ T cells were isolated with the EasySep CD4+ T cell isolation kit. As cell numbers permitted, CD4+ T cells from unexposed donors were tested for reactivity to SARS-CoV-2 S and N and to four common cold coronavirus spike pools. About 1.8 million PBMCs per well were cultured in IMDM with around 5% human AB serum and about 9.7 IU/ml IL-2. Half of the culture medium was replaced with fresh IL-2-containing medium on days 3 and 7. Triplicate replicate wells were generally used for each peptide culture condition. Leukapheresis product for the unexposed donors was purchased commercially. Ficoll-Paque PLUS gradient centrifugation was used to isolate PBMCs from leukapheresis product or whole blood. The PBMCs went either fresh into the expansion assay or into cryopreservation at -140 degrees C. The QIAamp Micro DNA Kit was used to extract genomic DNA from the CD4+ T cells.

Taken from cysteine to phenylalanine, the CDR3 has 16 residues. Just CDR3 DNA is preserved here, 48 bases in frame from base 1. Trimming at the junction amounts to 4 bases on V and 2 bases on J, and the germline ends lie 17 bases apart. The germline V gene sets CDR1 to SGHRS and CDR2 to YFSETQ. The sample belongs to a study of CD4 T cells in relation to SARS-CoV-2 and coronaviruses (dated by TCRdb to the early 2020s). A note on the overall study: The ViraFEST assay cultured PBMCs with antigen for more than eight days, then sequenced TCR beta CDR3s to find antigen-specific clonal expansions. Using patient-derived lymphoblastoid cell lines, the shared crossreactive spike epitopes were mapped to their HLA restriction. Memory CD4+ T cell crossreactivity between SARS-CoV-2 and common cold coronavirus spike proteins was assessed at the TCR clonotype level in the study. An HIV-1 Nef peptide pool or a culture without peptide was used as the negative reference condition. A different, Illumina-based TCR-beta assay was used to sequence expansion assays from other donors in the study. The Adaptive Biotechnologies TCR-sequencing kit was used to sequence samples from a few pre-COVID donors and the naive versus memory experiments, while other data came from Illumina-based sequencing. Study-wide findings and limitations: Because the crossreactivity analysis focused on spike protein, crossreactivity against other viral proteins was not assessed. Crossreactive clones showed significantly weaker SARS-CoV-2-driven expansion than monoreactive clones, consistent with antigenic imprinting. The study was limited by small numbers of patients and tested TCRs. Memory CD4+ clonotypes crossrecognizing SARS-CoV-2 and at least one common cold coronavirus spike were found in around three fifths of donors. Because no donor provided both pre-pandemic and post-infection samples, tracing the source of pre-existing responses was limited.

Libraries were built with the immunoSEQ multiplex PCR assay. Per the original workflow: During preprocessing, nonproductive sequences were removed, as were CDR3s that did not start with C, did not end with F or W, or were shorter than 7 amino acids. Antigen-specific clonotypes were called with the MANAFEST web app on the basis of expansion relative to the reference and to other culture wells. To be counted as positive, a clone had to show significant expansion compared with the reference culture, at an FDR below 0.05, in 2 of 3 replicate wells. Positive clones also required significant expansion versus all other tandem wells and an odds ratio above 5. CDR3 homology was measured as pairwise Levenshtein distance, computed with the stringdist R package after trimming three terminal residues from each end. TCRdb mirrors the immuneACCESS table, restricted to in-frame sequences. Some clones are absent from its copies; in checked studies, under half trace to an unresolved V gene, and the reason for the others is unknown. V and J calls and clone size are copied from that table; D and trimming were computed from the DNA. The sample profile shows around 29,000 clones; about 80% of them were found once. Approximately 15% of the sample lies in the top ten.

This TCR was sampled from a human donor in good health. Rearrangement joined TRBV5-1 to TRBJ2-3; perhaps TRBD1 is the D gene, with 6 bases matching. The sequenced sample consisted of CD4+ T cells from PBMCs, cultured in vitro. The DNA sequence reads TGCGCCAGCAGCCCGGCTAACAGGGCAGACACAGATACGCAGTATTTT. It specifies CASSPANRADTDTQYF.